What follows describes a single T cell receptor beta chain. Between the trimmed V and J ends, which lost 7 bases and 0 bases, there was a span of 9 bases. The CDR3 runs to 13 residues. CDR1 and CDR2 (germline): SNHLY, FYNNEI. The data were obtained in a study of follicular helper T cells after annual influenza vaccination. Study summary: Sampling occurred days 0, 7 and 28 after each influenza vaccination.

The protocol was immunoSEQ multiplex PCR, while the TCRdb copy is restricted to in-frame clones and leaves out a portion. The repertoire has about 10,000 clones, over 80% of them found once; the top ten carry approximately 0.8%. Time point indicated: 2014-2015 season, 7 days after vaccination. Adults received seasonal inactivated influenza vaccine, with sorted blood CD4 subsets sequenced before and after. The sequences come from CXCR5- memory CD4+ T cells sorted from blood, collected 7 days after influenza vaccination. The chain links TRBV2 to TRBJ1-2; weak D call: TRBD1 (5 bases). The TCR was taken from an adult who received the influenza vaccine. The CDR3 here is CASTRGANYGYTF. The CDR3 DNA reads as TGTGCCAGCACCCGGGGGGCTAACTATGGCTACACCTTC.